A selection of T cell receptor beta chains follows, all from one sample in a study of beta chain features in type 1 diabetes. Here immunoSEQ multiplex PCR was the method, and the copy in TCRdb shows in-frame clones only, minus some. This table has over 650,000 clones, about 14% appearing once. The sample was naive CD4+ T cells from blood. All receptors come from a man aged 18 to 35 with type 1 diabetes. Each CDR3 is given with its conserved first and last residue. The D gene is left open where the match is weak.

v_gene	j_gene	d_gene	CDR3aa
TRBV7-9	TRBJ1-2	NA	CASSLTLANYGYTF
TRBV4-1	TRBJ1-2	TRBD1	CASSQDWTGAYGYTF
TRBV30	TRBJ1-4	NA	CAWSVMEKLFF
TRBV5-1	TRBJ2-1	NA	CASSLQGREYNEQFF
TRBV5-1	TRBJ2-7	NA	CASSATGTSYEQYF
TRBV6-6	TRBJ1-2	NA	CASRSTSAGEDGYTF
TRBV15	TRBJ1-2	NA	CATSRDMDGYGYTF
TRBV27	TRBJ2-5	NA	CASRLMGPQVQETQYF
TRBV7-9	TRBJ2-5	TRBD2	CATRGAGGAETQYF
TRBV28	TRBJ1-6	NA	CASGVPGNSPLHF
TRBV30	TRBJ1-1	NA	CAWRATGRQAFF
TRBV29-1	TRBJ2-2	NA	CSRPDTGELFF
TRBV18	TRBJ2-5	NA	CASSPGGRETQYF
TRBV5-1	TRBJ1-1	NA	CASSFNQGTEAFF
TRBV19	TRBJ2-7	TRBD1	CASSMDRWRYEQYF
TRBV10-3	TRBJ1-6	TRBD1	CASTDREDSPLHF
TRBV2	TRBJ1-6	NA	CASRDSYNSPLHF
TRBV11-2	TRBJ2-1	NA	CASSRQTAEYNEQFF
TRBV5-6	TRBJ2-1	NA	CASSLYGGATYNEQFF
TRBV2	TRBJ2-1	NA	CASSDGQGQRYNEQFF
TRBV7-6	TRBJ1-2	NA	CASSLISQELDGYTF
TRBV9	TRBJ2-2	TRBD2	CASSVEIGLVYTGELFF
TRBV5-4	TRBJ1-4	TRBD1	CASSFQGAGSEKLFF
TRBV27	TRBJ2-1	TRBD1	CASYRGQFSSYNEQFF
TRBV9	TRBJ2-1	TRBD2	CASSVVAGGPNEQFF
TRBV7-6	TRBJ2-1	NA	CASSLANPGGYNEQFF
TRBV6-1	TRBJ1-2	NA	CASSSADGYTF
TRBV19	TRBJ1-1	NA	CASSIDKYKAFF
TRBV28	TRBJ2-3	TRBD2	CATLAGDRTDTQYF
TRBV6-5	TRBJ2-5	NA	CASSRRDRWETQYF
TRBV2	TRBJ1-1	TRBD1	CASGTGVNTEAFF
TRBV5-1	TRBJ2-2	NA	CASNGLENTGELFF
TRBV5-6	TRBJ1-5	NA	CASSLAGKQPQHF
TRBV30	TRBJ2-5	NA	CAWTTDSQETQYF
TRBV29-1	TRBJ1-1	NA	CSVVRAYEAFF
TRBV19	TRBJ1-5	TRBD1	CASSLGQGNQPQHF
TRBV29-1	TRBJ1-4	NA	CSASRGTNEKLFF
TRBV9	TRBJ2-7	NA	CASSVEVRGEQYF
TRBV29-1	TRBJ2-3	NA	CSVALSRADTQYF
TRBV20-1	TRBJ2-1	TRBD2	CSAAGTSKFF
TRBV19	TRBJ1-5	NA	CASSRPGFSQHF
TRBV10-3	TRBJ1-1	NA	CATKPDRTSLGANTEAFF
TRBV14	TRBJ2-2	NA	CASSPRLTGELFF
TRBV4-3	TRBJ1-5	TRBD1	CASSIDRDVQPQHF
TRBV25-1	TRBJ2-7	TRBD1	CASTGTGSYEQYF
TRBV14	TRBJ1-3	NA	CASSPRTRGNTIYF
TRBV5-4	TRBJ1-1	NA	CASPPASTNTEAFF
TRBV19	TRBJ1-2	NA	CASSIVGTRDYGYTF
TRBV30	TRBJ2-3	TRBD2	CAWGSGRATDTQYF
TRBV6-4	TRBJ2-4	TRBD1	CASSDHSGTAKYF
TRBV14	TRBJ2-7	NA	CASSHRRSLYEQYF
TRBV9	TRBJ2-1	TRBD2	CASSVDPSGNNEQFF
TRBV7-9	TRBJ2-7	TRBD1	CASSPTGTGPLGEQYF
TRBV5-1	TRBJ1-1	TRBD1	CASSQGQVLTEAFF
TRBV7-9	TRBJ1-2	TRBD1	CASSFFRQGSDGYTF